This TCR beta chain was documented in a study of blood T cells in healthy people across ages. Study findings and constraints: A strong correlation was found between TCR beta diversity and the percentage of naive T cells. A greater number of naive CD4+ cells and higher diversity distinguished long-lived donors from aged donors.

V lost 5 bases to trimming and J lost 8 bases; unmatched junction nucleotides: 13. This CDR3 region has 15 residues. In germline, CDR1 is MDHEN, CDR2 SYDVKM. Then a second PCR, running about 6 to 12 cycles, was carried out with a sample-barcoded 5' primer and a J-beta primer mix. Each single sample gave us at least 3 million CDR3-containing paired-end reads. TCRdb re-analysed the 5' RACE reads in MiXCR, keeping a single row per CDR3 protein. The sample has 790,000 or so distinct CDR3 sequences, 46% seen once; the top ten hold around a sixth. This clonotype was observed a few times. Its antigen is unidentified. PBMCs were isolated at a quantity of at least 6 million per sample.

The V call is TRBV28, the J call TRBJ2-3, with TRBD2 matching over 7 bases. The sequence derives from a man older than 75 in good health. The sequencing input was blood. Written as DNA, the CDR3 is TGTGCCAGCAGTGACCCGCGGGGGATGGGGGGTACGCAGTATTTT. It encodes CASSDPRGMGGTQYF.